The text below deals with one T cell receptor (beta chain). During colonoscopy, one to two rectal pinch biopsies were collected. These data come from a study of pediatric ulcerative colitis. The CDR3 is made up of 15 amino acids. The V gene's germline CDR1 is SGHAT and CDR2 FQNNGV. Trimming at V came to 2 bases and at J to 5 bases, leaving 8 bases not matched to a gene. TCRdb's table, derived via immunoSEQ multiplex PCR, lists solely in-frame clones and lacks some. The data show over 30,000 clones, about 81% seen once. The genes are TRBV11-2 and TRBJ1-1, with 7 bases fitting TRBD1. Input material: gut tissue. The receptor comes from a boy between 5 and 17 years old with mild ulcerative colitis. CDR3 region: CASSLLAGGGTEAFF. CDR3 DNA sequence: TGTGCCAGCAGCTTATTAGCAGGGGGGGGAACTGAAGCTTTCTTT.